These 5 T cell receptor beta chains originate from one sample sequenced in a study of Ad26.COV2.S vaccination and SARS-CoV-2 variants. Stated treatment: 19 received Ad26.COV2.S at low or high dose, single or two shots; 5 received placebo; per-sample allocation not given. It was on day 63 after the first vaccine or placebo injection that samples were taken. Repertoires were generated with immunoSEQ multiplex PCR, while TCRdb's copy carries only in-frame clones and drops some. The repertoire holds 320,000 or so clones, with about 90% as singletons. Source: peripheral blood, taken in a trial of Ad26.COV2.S vaccine versus placebo. The receptors originated from a person between 18 and 65 years old who received the Ad26.COV2.S COVID-19 vaccine or a placebo.

The chain carries TRBV2 and TRBJ2-7; TRBD1 is a possible D gene (6 bases). CDR1 SNHLY and CDR2 FYNNEI come from the germline V gene. This CDR3 has 13 amino acids. The V gene lost 4 bases and the J gene lost 3 bases, with 10 bases spanning the gap. The CDR3 nucleotides are TGTGCCAGCAGTGGAGGGGGTTTCTACGAGCAGTACTTC. Encoded protein: CASSGGGFYEQYF.

This rearrangement joins TRBV12-3 or TRBV12-4 to TRBJ1-1, with 7 bases identical to TRBD1. V dropped 2 bases and J dropped 11; count of bases not matched to a gene: 5. CDR3 length: 12 residues. CDR3 nucleotides: TGTGCCAGCAGTTTATGGGGACAGTTGGCTTTCTTT. This encodes CASSLWGQLAFF.

The CDR3 region has the DNA TGTGCCAGCAGCCTGCAGGGGGCCCACAATGAGCAGTTCTTC. The encoded protein is CASSLQGAHNEQFF. The chain recombines TRBV7-9 with TRBJ2-1; 8 bases map to TRBD1. J gave up 5 bases and V 5 bases, and 5 bases lay outside the gene matches. Germline V gene data show CDR1 as SEHNR and CDR2 as FQNEAQ (reference sequence). This CDR3 contains 14 residues. The variable domain in full, completed from reference TRBV7-9 and TRBJ2-1, reads DTGVSQNPRHKITKRGQNVTFRCDPISEHNRLYWYRQTLGQGPEFLTYFQNEAQLEKSRLLSDRFSAERPKGSFSTLEIQRTEQGDSAMYLCASSLQGAHNEQFFGPGTRLTVL.

This sequence joins TRBV19 and TRBJ2-5; the D gene could be TRBD1 or TRBD2 (5 bases each). CDR3 length equals 15 residues. V lost 5 bases, J lost 7 bases, and 20 bases lay in between. The germline CDR1 and CDR2 sequences are LNHDA and SQIVND (reference sequence). CDR3 residues: CASSLPGPPWGTQYF. CDR3 nucleotide sequence: TGTGCCAGTAGTTTGCCGGGACCCCCCTGGGGGACCCAGTACTTC.

The chain has TRBV13 and TRBJ2-1; 11 bases fit TRBD1. This CDR3 region has 15 residues. Germline CDR1 PRHDT, CDR2 FYEKMQ (reference sequence). V lost 2 bases to trimming and J lost 8 bases; unmatched junction nucleotides: 5. The CDR3 region is CASSLWTGGFDEQFF. The CDR3 nucleotides read TGTGCCAGCAGCTTATGGACAGGGGGCTTCGATGAGCAGTTCTTC. Full variable domain (remainder filled in from reference TRBV13 and TRBJ2-1): AAGVIQSPRHLIKEKRETATLKCYPIPRHDTVYWYQQGPGQDPQFLISFYEKMQSDKGSIPDRFSAQQFSDYHSELNMSSLELGDSALYFCASSLWTGGFDEQFFGPGTRLTVL.